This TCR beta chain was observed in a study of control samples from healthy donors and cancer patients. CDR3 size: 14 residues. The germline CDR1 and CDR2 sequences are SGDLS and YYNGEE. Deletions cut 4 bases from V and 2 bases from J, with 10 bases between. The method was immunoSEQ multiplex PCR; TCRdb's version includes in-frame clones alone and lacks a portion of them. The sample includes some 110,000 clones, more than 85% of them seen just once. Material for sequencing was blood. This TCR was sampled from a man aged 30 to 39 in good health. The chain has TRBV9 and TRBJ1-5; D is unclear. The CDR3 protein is CASSQPGRNQPQHF. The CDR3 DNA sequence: TGTGCCAGCAGCCAACCGGGTCGCAATCAGCCCCAGCATTTT.